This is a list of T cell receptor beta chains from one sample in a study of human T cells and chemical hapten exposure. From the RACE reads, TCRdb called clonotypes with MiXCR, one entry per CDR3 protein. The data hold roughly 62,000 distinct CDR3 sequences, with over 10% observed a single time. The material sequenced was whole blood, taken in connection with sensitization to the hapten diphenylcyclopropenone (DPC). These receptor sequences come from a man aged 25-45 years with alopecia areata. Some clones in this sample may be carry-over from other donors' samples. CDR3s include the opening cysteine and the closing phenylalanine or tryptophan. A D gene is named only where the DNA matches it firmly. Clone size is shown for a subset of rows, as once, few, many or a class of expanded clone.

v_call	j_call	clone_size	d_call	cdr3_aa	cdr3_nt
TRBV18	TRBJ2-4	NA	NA	CASSSGTAKNIQYF	TGTGCCAGCTCGTCCGGGACAGCCAAAAACATTCAGTACTTC
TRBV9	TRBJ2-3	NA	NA	CASSSPGPRGDTQYF	TGTGCCAGCAGCTCCCCGGGCCCTCGAGGAGATACGCAGTATTTT
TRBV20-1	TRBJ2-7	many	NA	CSARDLSYEQYF	TGCAGTGCTAGAGACCTCTCCTACGAGCAGTACTTC
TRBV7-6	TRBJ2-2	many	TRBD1	CASSWGQGELFF	TGTGCCAGCAGCTGGGGACAGGGCGAGCTGTTTTTT
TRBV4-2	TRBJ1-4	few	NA	CASSQGAISANEKLFF	TGTGCCAGCAGCCAGGGGGCGATAAGTGCTAATGAAAAACTGTTTTTT
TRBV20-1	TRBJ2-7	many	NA	CRAERGTSSYEQYF	TGCAGGGCCGAAAGAGGGACCTCCTCTTACGAGCAGTACTTC
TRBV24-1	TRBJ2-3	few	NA	CATSDLHTTDTQYF	TGTGCCACCAGTGATTTACACACCACAGATACGCAGTATTTT
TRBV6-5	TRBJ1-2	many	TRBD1	CASSPDRGYGYTF	TGTGCCAGCAGCCCGGACAGGGGCTATGGCTACACCTTC
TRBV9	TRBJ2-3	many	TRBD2	CASSVETGGFADTQYF	TGTGCCAGCAGCGTAGAGACGGGGGGGTTCGCAGATACGCAGTATTTT
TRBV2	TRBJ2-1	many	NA	CASSEAGMSSYNEQFF	TGTGCCAGCAGTGAAGCTGGCATGAGCTCCTACAATGAGCAGTTCTTC
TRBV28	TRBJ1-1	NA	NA	CASSLGWGRGNTEAFF	TGTGCCAGCAGTTTAGGATGGGGACGGGGGAACACTGAAGCTTTCTTT
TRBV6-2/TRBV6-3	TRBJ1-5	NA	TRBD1	CASSLQTGTGSQPQHF	TGTGCCAGCAGTCTCCAAACCGGGACAGGGAGTCAGCCCCAGCATTTT
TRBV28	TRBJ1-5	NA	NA	CASSSPLTQHF	TGTGCCAGCAGTTCCCCCCTCACCCAGCATTTT
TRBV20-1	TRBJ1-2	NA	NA	CSARLRTGYGYTF	TGCAGTGCTAGACTTCGTACAGGCTATGGCTACACCTTC
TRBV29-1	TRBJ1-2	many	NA	CSVGEGSTNYGYTF	TGCAGCGTTGGGGAGGGATCCACTAACTATGGCTACACCTTC
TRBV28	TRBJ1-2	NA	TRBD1	CAGGTGLRGYTF	TGTGCCGGGGGGACAGGGCTACGGGGCTACACCTTC
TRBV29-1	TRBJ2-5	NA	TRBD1	CSGGQGKTQYF	TGCAGCGGGGGACAGGGGAAGACCCAGTACTTC
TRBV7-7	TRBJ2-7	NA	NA	CASSLDEVSYEQYF	TGTGCCAGCAGCTTAGACGAGGTATCCTACGAGCAGTACTTC
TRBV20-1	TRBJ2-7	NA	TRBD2	CSATGLGVYEQYF	TGCAGTGCTACGGGACTAGGAGTTTACGAGCAGTACTTC
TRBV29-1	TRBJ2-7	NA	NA	CSVEVEVPYEQYF	TGCAGCGTTGAAGTTGAGGTTCCCTACGAGCAGTACTTC
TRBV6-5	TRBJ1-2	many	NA	CASSLIAEGIRSGYTF	TGTGCCAGCAGCCTAATTGCTGAAGGGATACGGTCTGGCTACACCTTC
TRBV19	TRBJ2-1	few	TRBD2	CASSPIAGGLNEQFF	TGTGCCAGTAGTCCCATAGCGGGGGGGCTCAATGAGCAGTTCTTC
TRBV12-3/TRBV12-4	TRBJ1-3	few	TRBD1	CASRSDRGFGNTIYF	TGTGCCAGCAGGTCCGACAGGGGGTTTGGAAACACCATATATTTT
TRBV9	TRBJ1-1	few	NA	CASSVASLGTEAFF	TGTGCCAGCAGCGTAGCCTCCTTGGGCACTGAAGCTTTCTTT
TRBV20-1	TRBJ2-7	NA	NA	CSALINEQYF	TGCAGTGCCCTCATAAACGAGCAGTACTTC
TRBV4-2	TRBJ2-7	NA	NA	CASSIRTGEQYF	TGTGCCAGCAGCATCCGAACCGGCGAGCAGTACTTC
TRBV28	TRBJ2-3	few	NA	CASSLRARSTDTQYF	TGTGCCAGCAGTTTAAGGGCCAGGAGCACAGATACGCAGTATTTT
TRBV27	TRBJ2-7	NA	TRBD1	CASSFLPGQGIYEQYF	TGTGCCAGCAGTTTCTTACCGGGACAGGGTATCTACGAGCAGTACTTC
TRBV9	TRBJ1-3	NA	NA	CASSPNSGNTIYF	TGTGCCAGCAGCCCTAACTCTGGAAACACCATATATTTT